This TCR beta chain was found in a study of control samples from healthy donors and cancer patients. Deletions cut 4 bases from V and 6 bases from J, with 10 bases between. Germline CDR1 is MDHEN and CDR2 is SYDVKM. CDR3 length equals 12 residues. Clones were sequenced by immunoSEQ multiplex PCR, and TCRdb holds only the in-frame ones, with some missing. The profile shows approximately 140,000 clones, about 85% of them singletons. The source of this sequence is a woman aged 25 to 45 in good health. The gene calls are TRBV28 and TRBJ2-7; D is ambiguous. Sequenced sample: blood. CDR3 DNA sequence: TGTGCCAGCAGTTCGCCTGTGGGCGAGCAGTACTTC. Translated: CASSSPVGEQYF.